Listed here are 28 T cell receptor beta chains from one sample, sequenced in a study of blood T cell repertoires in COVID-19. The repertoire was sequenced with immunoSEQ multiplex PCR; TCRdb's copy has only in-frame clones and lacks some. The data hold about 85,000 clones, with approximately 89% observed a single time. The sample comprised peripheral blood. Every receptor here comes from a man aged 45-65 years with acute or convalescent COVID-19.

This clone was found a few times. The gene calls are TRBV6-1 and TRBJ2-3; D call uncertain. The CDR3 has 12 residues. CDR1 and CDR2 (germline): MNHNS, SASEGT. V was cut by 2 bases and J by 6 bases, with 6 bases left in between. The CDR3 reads CASSELGDTQYF. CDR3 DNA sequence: TGTGCCAGCAGTGAACTCGGGGATACGCAGTATTTT.

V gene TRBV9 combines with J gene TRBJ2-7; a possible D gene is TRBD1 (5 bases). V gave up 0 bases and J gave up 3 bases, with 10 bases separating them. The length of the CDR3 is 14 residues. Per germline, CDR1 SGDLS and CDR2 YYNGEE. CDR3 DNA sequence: TGTGCCAGCAGCGTAGATCCCGACAGCTACGAGCAGTACGTC. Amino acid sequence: CASSVDPDSYEQYV.

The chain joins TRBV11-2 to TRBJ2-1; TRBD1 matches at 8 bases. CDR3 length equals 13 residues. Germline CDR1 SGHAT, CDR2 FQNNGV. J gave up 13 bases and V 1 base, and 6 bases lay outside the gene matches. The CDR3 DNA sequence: TGTGCCAGCAGCTTAGCTCGGACAGGGATTCAGTTCTTC. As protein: CASSLARTGIQFF.

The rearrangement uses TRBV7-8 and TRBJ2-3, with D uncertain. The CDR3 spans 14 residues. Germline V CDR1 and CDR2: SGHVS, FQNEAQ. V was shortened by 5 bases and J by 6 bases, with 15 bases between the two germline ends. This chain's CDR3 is CASSPFVGLDTQYF. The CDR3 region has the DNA TGTGCCAGCAGCCCGTTTGTGGGCTTGGATACGCAGTATTTT.

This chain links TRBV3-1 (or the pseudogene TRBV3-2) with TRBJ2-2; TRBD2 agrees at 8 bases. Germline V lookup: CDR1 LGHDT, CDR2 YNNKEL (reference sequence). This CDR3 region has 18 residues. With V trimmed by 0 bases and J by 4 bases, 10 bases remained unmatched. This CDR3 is CASSQEELRGAPTGELFF. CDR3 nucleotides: TGTGCCAGCAGCCAAGAGGAGTTGCGGGGGGCTCCCACCGGGGAGCTGTTTTTT.

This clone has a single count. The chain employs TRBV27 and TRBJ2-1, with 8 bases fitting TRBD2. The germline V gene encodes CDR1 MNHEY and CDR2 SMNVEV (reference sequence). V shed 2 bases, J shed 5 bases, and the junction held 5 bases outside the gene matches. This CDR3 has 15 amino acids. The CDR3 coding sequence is TGTGCCAGCAGTTTAGCCAGCGGGGGTCACAATGAGCAGTTCTTC. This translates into CASSLASGGHNEQFF.

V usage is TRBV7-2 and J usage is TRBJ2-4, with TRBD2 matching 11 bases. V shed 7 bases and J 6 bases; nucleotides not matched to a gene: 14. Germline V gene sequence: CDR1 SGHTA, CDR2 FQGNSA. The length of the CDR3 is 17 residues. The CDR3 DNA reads TGTGCCAGCATCTCACTAGCGGGAGCCGGGAGGGGAAACATTCAGTACTTC. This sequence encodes CASISLAGAGRGNIQYF.

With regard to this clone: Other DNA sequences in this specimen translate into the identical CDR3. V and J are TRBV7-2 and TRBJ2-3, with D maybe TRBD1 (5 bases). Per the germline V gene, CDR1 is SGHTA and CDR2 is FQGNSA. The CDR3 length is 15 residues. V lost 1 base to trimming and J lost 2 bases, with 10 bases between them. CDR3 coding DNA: TGTGCCAGCAGCTTAGACGGCAGGGTCACAGATACGCAGTATTTT. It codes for CASSLDGRVTDTQYF. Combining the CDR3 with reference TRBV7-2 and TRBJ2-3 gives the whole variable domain GAGVSQSPSNKVTEKGKDVELRCDPISGHTALYWYRQSLGQGLEFLIYFQGNSAPDKSGLPSDRFSAERTGGSVSTLTIQRTQQEDSAVYLCASSLDGRVTDTQYFGPGTRLTVL.

As DNA, the CDR3 is TGCAGCGCCCGGGGGTTAGACAGAAACACTGAAGCTTTCTTT. Its translation: CSARGLDRNTEAFF. The V call is TRBV29-1, the J call TRBJ1-1; a possible D gene is TRBD1 (5 bases). V gave up 7 bases and J gave up 2 bases, with 17 bases separating them. In germline, CDR1 is SQVTM, CDR2 ANQGSEA. CDR3 length: 14 amino acids.

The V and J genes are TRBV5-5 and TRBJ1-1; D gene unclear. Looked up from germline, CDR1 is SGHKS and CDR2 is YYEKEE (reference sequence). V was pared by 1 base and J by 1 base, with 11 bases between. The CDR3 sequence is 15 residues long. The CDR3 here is CASSLMGRQNTEAFF. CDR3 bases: TGTGCCAGCAGCTTGATGGGGAGGCAGAACACTGAAGCTTTCTTT. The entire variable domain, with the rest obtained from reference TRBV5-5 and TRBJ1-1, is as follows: DAGVTQSPTHLIKTRGQQVTLRCSPISGHKSVSWYQQVLGQGPQFIFQYYEKEERGRGNFPDRFSARQFPNYSSELNVNALLLGDSALYLCASSLMGRQNTEAFFGQGTRLTVV.

The CDR3 sequence: CASIGVGYGYTF. CDR3 DNA: TGTGCCAGCATAGGGGTCGGCTATGGCTACACCTTC. V is TRBV2 and J is TRBJ1-2; possibly TRBD1 for D (5 bases). V was trimmed by 7 bases and J by 4 bases, leaving 10 bases between them. The V gene's germline CDR1 is SNHLY and CDR2 FYNNEI. This CDR3 has 12 amino acids.

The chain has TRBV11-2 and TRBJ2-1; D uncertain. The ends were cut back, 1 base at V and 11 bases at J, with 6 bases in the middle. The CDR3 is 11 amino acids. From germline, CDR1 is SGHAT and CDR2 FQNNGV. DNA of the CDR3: TGTGCCAGCAGCTTAGTAGAACAGCAGTTCTTC. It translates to CASSLVEQQFF.

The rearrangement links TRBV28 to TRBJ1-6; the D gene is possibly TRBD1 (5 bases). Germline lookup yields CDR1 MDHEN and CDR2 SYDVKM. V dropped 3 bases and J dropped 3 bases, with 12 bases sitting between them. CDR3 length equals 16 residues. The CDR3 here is CASSFSGGGYNSPLHF. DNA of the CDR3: TGTGCCAGCAGTTTCAGCGGGGGAGGCTATAATTCACCCCTCCACTTT.

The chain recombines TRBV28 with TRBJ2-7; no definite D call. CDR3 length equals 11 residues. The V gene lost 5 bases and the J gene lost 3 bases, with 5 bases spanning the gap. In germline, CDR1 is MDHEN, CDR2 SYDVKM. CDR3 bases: TGTGCCAGCAGTCACGGCTACGAGCAGTACTTC. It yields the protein CASSHGYEQYF.

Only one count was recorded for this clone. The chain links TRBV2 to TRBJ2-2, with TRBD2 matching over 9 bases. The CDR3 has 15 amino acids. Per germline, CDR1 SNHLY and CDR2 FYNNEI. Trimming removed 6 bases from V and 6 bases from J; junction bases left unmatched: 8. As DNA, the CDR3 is TGTGCCAGCAGGGGCCAGCGGGAGGTATCCGGGGAGCTGTTTTTT. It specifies CASRGQREVSGELFF. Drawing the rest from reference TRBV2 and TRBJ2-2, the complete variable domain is EPEVTQTPSHQVTQMGQEVILRCVPISNHLYFYWYRQILGQKVEFLVSFYNNEISEKSEIFDDQFSVERPDGSNFTLKIRSTKLEDSAMYFCASRGQREVSGELFFGEGSRLTVL.

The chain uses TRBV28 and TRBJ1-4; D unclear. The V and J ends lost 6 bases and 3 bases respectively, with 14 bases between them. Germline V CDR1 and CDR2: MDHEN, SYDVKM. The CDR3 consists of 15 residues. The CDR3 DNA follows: TGTGCCAGCAGCCCCTCAGGACTACCTAATGAAAAACTGTTTTTT. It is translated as CASSPSGLPNEKLFF.

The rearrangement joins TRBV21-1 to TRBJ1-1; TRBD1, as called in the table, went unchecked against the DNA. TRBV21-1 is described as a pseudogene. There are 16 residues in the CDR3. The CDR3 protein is CASSKERDRANTEAFF. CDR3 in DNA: TGTGCCAGCAGCAAAGAGAGGGACAGGGCGAACACTGAAGCTTTCTTT.

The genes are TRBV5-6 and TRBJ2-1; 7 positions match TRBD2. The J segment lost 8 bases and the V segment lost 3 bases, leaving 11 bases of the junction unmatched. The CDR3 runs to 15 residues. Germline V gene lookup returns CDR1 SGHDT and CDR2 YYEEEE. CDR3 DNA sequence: TGTGCCAGCAGCTCCCCCCGCACTAGCGTCGATGAGCAGTTCTTC. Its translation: CASSSPRTSVDEQFF.

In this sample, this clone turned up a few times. In nucleotides, the CDR3 is TGTGCCAGCAGCCTCGAGGCTCTGGTAGCGGCTAGCACAGATACGCAGTATTTT. Residues: CASSLEALVAASTDTQYF. The rearrangement joins TRBV4-2 to TRBJ2-3; a weak D match, TRBD2 (6 bases). V dropped 4 bases and J dropped 0 bases, with 20 bases sitting between them. The CDR3 runs 18 residues. Germline CDR1 and CDR2: LGHNA and YNFKEQ.

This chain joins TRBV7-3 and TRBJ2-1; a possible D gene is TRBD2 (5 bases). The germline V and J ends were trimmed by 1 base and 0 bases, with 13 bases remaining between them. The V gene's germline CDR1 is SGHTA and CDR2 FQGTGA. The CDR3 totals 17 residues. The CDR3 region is CASSLMASTSSYNEQFF. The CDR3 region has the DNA TGTGCCAGCAGCTTAATGGCTAGCACGAGCTCCTACAATGAGCAGTTCTTC.

The CDR3 spells CASSQVGDSEKAFF. CDR3 DNA: TGTGCCAGCAGCCAAGTGGGCGACAGCGAAAAAGCTTTCTTT. J is TRBJ1-1 and V is TRBV3-1 (or the pseudogene TRBV3-2); tentatively, D is TRBD1 (5 bases). The CDR3 has 14 residues. V was clipped by 1 base and J by 9 bases, with 15 bases between them. Germline-derived CDR1 and CDR2 are LGHDT and YNNKEL (reference sequence).

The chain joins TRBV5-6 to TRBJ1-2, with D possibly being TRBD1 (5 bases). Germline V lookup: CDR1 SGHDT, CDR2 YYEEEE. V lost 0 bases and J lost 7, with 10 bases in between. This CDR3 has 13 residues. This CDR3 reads CASSLASGGGYTF. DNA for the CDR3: TGTGCCAGCAGCTTGGCCTCCGGGGGTGGCTACACCTTC.

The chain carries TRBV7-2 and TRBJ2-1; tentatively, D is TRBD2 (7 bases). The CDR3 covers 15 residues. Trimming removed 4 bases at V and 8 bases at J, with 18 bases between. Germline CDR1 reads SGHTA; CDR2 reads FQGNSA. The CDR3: CASSWGGQRNDEQFF. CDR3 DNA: TGTGCCAGCAGCTGGGGGGGCCAGAGGAACGATGAGCAGTTCTTC.

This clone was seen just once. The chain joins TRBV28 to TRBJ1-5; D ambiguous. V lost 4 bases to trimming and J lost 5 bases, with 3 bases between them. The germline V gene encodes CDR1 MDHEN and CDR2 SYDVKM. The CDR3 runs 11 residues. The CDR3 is CASSSDQPQHF. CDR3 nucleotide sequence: TGTGCCAGCAGTTCCGATCAGCCCCAGCATTTT.

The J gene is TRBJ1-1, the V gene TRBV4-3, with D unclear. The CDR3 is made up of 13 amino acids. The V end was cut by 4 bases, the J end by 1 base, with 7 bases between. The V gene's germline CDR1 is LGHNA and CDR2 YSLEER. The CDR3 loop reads CASSLSGNTEAFF. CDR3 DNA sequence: TGCGCCAGCAGCCTCTCAGGGAACACTGAAGCTTTCTTT.

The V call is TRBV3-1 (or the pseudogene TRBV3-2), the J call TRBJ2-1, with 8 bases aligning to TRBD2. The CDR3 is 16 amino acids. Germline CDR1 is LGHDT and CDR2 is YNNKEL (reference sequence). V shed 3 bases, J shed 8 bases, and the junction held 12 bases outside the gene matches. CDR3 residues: CASSHSGMVGGYEQFF. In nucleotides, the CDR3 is TGTGCCAGCAGCCATAGCGGGATGGTGGGGGGGTATGAGCAGTTCTTC.

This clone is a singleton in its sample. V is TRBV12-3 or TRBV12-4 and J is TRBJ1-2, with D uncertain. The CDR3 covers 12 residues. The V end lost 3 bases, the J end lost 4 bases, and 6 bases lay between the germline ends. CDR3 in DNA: TGTGCCAGCAGTTTGGCAGGCTATGGCTACACCTTC. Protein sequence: CASSLAGYGYTF.

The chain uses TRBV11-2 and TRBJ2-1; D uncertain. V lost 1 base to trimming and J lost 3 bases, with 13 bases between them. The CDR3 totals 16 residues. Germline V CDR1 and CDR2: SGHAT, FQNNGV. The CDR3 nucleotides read TGTGCCAGCAGCTTAGGGTCCTCGGGTATCTACAATGAGCAGTTCTTC. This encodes CASSLGSSGIYNEQFF.